This T cell receptor (beta chain) is from a study of shared clonotypes between healthy human individuals (dated by TCRdb to 2019 to 2021). With respect to the entire study: The cohort comprised a couple of women and a few men aged 18 to 49 years. For each donor, CD4 naive and CD4 memory were each given three plates, CD8 naive was given two plates, and CD8 memory was given one plate. The study deeply sequenced blood TCR repertoires of roughly five healthy adults to estimate repertoire size and the extent of clonotype sharing between individuals. To increase sequencing depth and limit assay-specific biases, different laboratories used diverse techniques to prepare libraries and sequence TCR repertoires. Each donor's leukapheresis produced roughly between about 0.8 and 10 billion PBMCs.

For this clone: The clone's antigen remains unknown. There are no base qualities to consult, and no much larger clone falls within one base.

General findings and caveats noted by the study authors: The small number of donors limited the genetic and exposure-history diversity represented. Higher generation probabilities were observed for clonotypes shared by all four sorted-subset donors than for non-shared clonotypes. Across a handful of donors, around 5.4% of naive CD4, roughly 3.5% of naive CD8, 2.3% of memory CD4, and roughly 0.41% of memory CD8 clonotypes were shared. Rarefaction of sorted-subset datasets indicated incomplete sequencing despite the large sequencing depth. Based on pairwise subsampling, the degree of clonotype sharing among donors was expected to be affected by sequencing depth. Larger estimated clonotype richness was generally found for naive subsets than for memory subsets. Only blood was sampled, and tissue TCR repertoires likely differ from those in blood.

Using the deep immunoSEQ assay, multiplex PCR amplified TCR CDR3 regions from genomic DNA. Extracted genomic DNA from each cell subset was distributed evenly across all wells of several immunoSEQ 96-well plates, and each plate was treated as a replicate. For sorted subsets, about 200 ng genomic DNA, equal to 30,000 or so T cell genomes, was loaded into each replicate PCR. Purified libraries were measured with a Qubit 3.0 fluorometer, size-checked on a Bioanalyzer 2100, and measured again with the KAPA Library Quantification kit. Every immunoSEQ 96-well plate was sequenced on a separate single-read 150-cycle Illumina NextSeq 550 flow cell. In the authors' own workflow: Because the immunoSEQ output included only junctional sequences and no quality scores, the filtering could not be the same as the filtering used for full-length reads. To assign V/J genes and CDR3, sequences were annotated using PyIR, a Python wrapper for IgBLAST v1.9, with IMGT germline references. Reads were filtered out if the reads had weak V/J assignments (E-value above 1e-6), no CDR3, stop codons, out-of-frame junctions, or ambiguous translated residues. V3J clonotypes were defined by identical inferred V gene, J gene, and CDR3 amino acid sequence. To compute the percentage overlap between repertoires, the number of shared unique clonotypes was divided by the size of the smaller repertoire. RTK rarefaction, the Chao1 estimator, and Recon v2.1 estimates of unobserved clonotypes were used to assess repertoire richness. For all TCRbeta clonotypes obtained by the gDNA method from a few donors, generation probabilities were computed with OLGA. In its TCRdb copy, this immuneACCESS table keeps in-frame sequences only and misses some clones. Where compared with another copy, unresolved V genes explain less than half of these, and the others have no known cause. V and J calls and clone size are as listed in that table; D and trimming were resolved from the DNA. The sample table contains roughly 720,000 clones; only one count was recorded for less than 95% of them. The ten biggest clones cover about 33% of the sample.

The donors were healthy, HIV-negative adults with no recently reported acute infections or vaccinations. Every donor was a Caucasian adult residing in Nashville, Tennessee, USA. CD8 memory samples combined magnetically selected CD45RO+ cells with CCR7-negative CD45RA+ effector memory (TemRA) cells. Blood was collected by leukapheresis, and PBMCs were isolated by Ficoll-Histopaque density gradient centrifugation and then cryopreserved in liquid nitrogen vapor phase. Analytical flow cytometry was used to check the purity and quantity of every magnetically sorted T cell population. From each sorted fraction, genomic DNA was isolated and quantified by UV absorbance on a Nanodrop 2000c. The source of this sequence is a young man in good health. Some clones in this sample may be carry-over from other donors' samples. Sequenced input: memory CD8+ T cells from PBMCs. Reading the label with the study, this specimen's cell subset or site is: CD45RO+ cells pooled with CCR7-negative TemRA cells.

The CDR3 protein is CATSRDVGEVNYGYTF. The bases are TGTGCCACCAGCAGAGATGTGGGGGAAGTTAACTATGGCTACACCTTC. The chain uses TRBV15 and TRBJ1-2; TRBD1 is perhaps the D gene, given 5 matching bases. CDR1 and CDR2 are read off the germline V gene (reference sequence) as LNHNV and YYDKDF. The CDR3 runs 16 residues from the cysteine to the phenylalanine. Just the 48-base CDR3 DNA is kept, in frame starting at base 1. V drops 0 bases and J drops 1 base, leaving 12 bases in between.